Here is one T cell receptor beta chain with its context. TCRdb's copy holds only in-frame clones and misses some; the assay was immunoSEQ multiplex PCR. The sample lists 24,000 or so clones; around 86% were seen once. This sample stems from a study of blood T cell repertoires in COVID-19. In the study overall: Acute and convalescent COVID-19 specimens originated in the United States, Italy and Spain. PBMCs, B-cell-depleted T cells, or T cells were the source of the cDNA or gDNA that made up the material.

The J segment lost 7 bases and the V segment lost 4 bases, leaving 9 bases of the junction unmatched. This CDR3 has 15 amino acids. From germline, CDR1 is SGHAT and CDR2 FQNNGV. The sequencing sample was made of peripheral blood. This clonotype was sampled from a woman of 80 years or more with acute or convalescent COVID-19. The chain links TRBV11-2 to TRBJ2-1; TRBD2 matches at 8 bases. CDR3 sequence reads: CASSSITRGGNEQFF. In DNA, the CDR3 is TGTGCCAGCAGCTCAATTACTCGCGGGGGGAATGAGCAGTTCTTC.